One sample yielded the 10 T cell receptor beta chains listed below, sequenced in a study of technical replicates of blood from several donors. The assay was immunoSEQ multiplex PCR, and TCRdb's table has in-frame clones only and misses some. The data show tens of thousands of clones, about 95% seen once. The material sequenced was PBMCs. All receptors come from a human donor in good health. Some clones in this sample may be carry-over from other donors' samples.

The chain combines TRBV7-2 with TRBJ2-7; 7 bases align to TRBD2. The length of the CDR3 is 14 residues. CDR1 is SGHTA, CDR2 FQGNSA, per germline. The V segment lost 6 bases and the J segment 6 bases; nucleotides outside the gene matches: 11. DNA of the CDR3: TGTGCCAGCAGACTAAGCGGGACGGGGCTCGAGCAGTACTTC. It translates to CASRLSGTGLEQYF.

CDR3 coding DNA: TGCGCCAGCAGCCGGGGGGGCCTGGGCGGGGAGCTGTTTTTT. It encodes CASSRGGLGGELFF. The chain employs TRBV4-1 and TRBJ2-2; D may be TRBD2 (7 bases). The ends were cut back, 4 bases at V and 7 bases at J, with 13 bases in the middle. Germline assignment: CDR1 MGHRA and CDR2 YSYEKL. This CDR3 region has 14 residues.

The chain has TRBV7-3 and TRBJ1-1; maybe TRBD1 (5 bases). The CDR3 runs to 13 residues. V was trimmed by 5 bases and J by 6 bases, leaving 13 bases between them. Germline CDR1 and CDR2: SGHTA and FQGTGA. The CDR3 nucleotides are TGTGCCAGCAGCCTTCAGGGAGGCGCTGAAGCTTTCTTT. Protein: CASSLQGGAEAFF.

The J gene is TRBJ2-1, the V gene TRBV7-2, with TRBD2 matching over 8 bases. The V and J ends lost 3 bases and 7 bases, in that order; junction bases with no gene match: 11. The CDR3 is 16 residues long. The germline V gene encodes CDR1 SGHTA and CDR2 FQGNSA. The CDR3: CASSLGGGSGVNEQFF. The CDR3 bases are TGTGCCAGCAGCTTGGGGGGGGGTAGCGGGGTGAATGAGCAGTTCTTC.

The chain joins TRBV29-1 to TRBJ2-7; TRBD1 might be the D (6 bases). Germline V gene sequence: CDR1 SQVTM, CDR2 ANQGSEA. This CDR3 has 14 residues. Deletions cut 3 bases from V and 0 bases from J, with 12 bases between. This CDR3 reads CSVERQGSSYEQYF. The DNA of the CDR3 is TGCAGCGTTGAGAGGCAGGGGAGCTCCTACGAGCAGTACTTC.

The chain couples TRBV18 to TRBJ1-2, with 8 bases aligning to TRBD1. The CDR3 is 17 residues long. With V trimmed by 5 bases and J by 4 bases, 15 bases remained unmatched. Germline loops: CDR1 KGHSH, CDR2 LQKENI. CDR3 region: CASSADQTGAGGYGYTF. The CDR3 bases are TGTGCCAGCTCAGCAGATCAGACAGGGGCTGGCGGCTATGGCTACACCTTC.

This clone was observed once. The gene calls are TRBV6-1 and TRBJ1-1, with a tentative D call TRBD1 (5 bases). Trimming cost V 5 bases and J 4 bases, with 11 bases left between them. The CDR3 runs to 13 residues. Looked up from germline, CDR1 is MNHNS and CDR2 is SASEGT. CDR3 sequence: CASSWGRGTEAFF. CDR3 DNA: TGTGCCAGCAGTTGGGGCCGAGGCACTGAAGCTTTCTTT.

This chain connects TRBV6-5 to TRBJ2-5; 11 bases are a match to TRBD2. This CDR3 contains 14 residues. V trimming: 3 bases; J trimming: 7 bases; junction bases outside the gene matches: 4. From germline, CDR1 is MNHEY and CDR2 SVGAGI. CDR3 amino acids: CASSYSGGAGTQYF. The CDR3 region has the DNA TGTGCCAGCAGTTATAGCGGGGGGGCCGGGACCCAGTACTTC.

The chain carries TRBV6-1 and TRBJ1-1, with D perhaps matching TRBD1 (5 bases). Deletions cut 6 bases from V and 1 base from J, with 9 bases between. Germline V gene lookup returns CDR1 MNHNS and CDR2 SASEGT. This CDR3 has 13 amino acids. The CDR3 protein is CASSPTGNTEAFF. CDR3 in DNA: TGTGCCAGCAGCCCCACAGGGAACACTGAAGCTTTCTTT.

The CDR3: CASSGPGETHEQYF. CDR3 sequence (DNA): TGTGCCAGCAGTGGACCGGGAGAAACCCACGAGCAGTACTTC. The chain employs TRBV28 and TRBJ2-7, with D perhaps TRBD2 (6 bases). With 5 bases removed from V and 5 bases from J, the gap between germline ends came to 16 bases. CDR3 length: 14 amino acids. Germline assignment: CDR1 MDHEN and CDR2 SYDVKM.